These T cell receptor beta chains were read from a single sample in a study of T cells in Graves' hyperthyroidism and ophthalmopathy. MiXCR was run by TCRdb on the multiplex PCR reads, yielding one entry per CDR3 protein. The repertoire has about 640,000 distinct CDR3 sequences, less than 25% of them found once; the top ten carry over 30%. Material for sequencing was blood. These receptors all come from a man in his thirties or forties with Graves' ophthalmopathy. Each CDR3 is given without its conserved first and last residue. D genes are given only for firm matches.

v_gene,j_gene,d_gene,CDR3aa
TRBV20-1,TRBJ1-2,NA,SAKYSQNPLYT
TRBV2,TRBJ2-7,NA,ASSEGSHWRDRGEQY
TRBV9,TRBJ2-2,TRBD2,ASSVGAGGNTGELF
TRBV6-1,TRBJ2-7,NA,ASSSWGPYEQY
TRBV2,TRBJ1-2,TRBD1,ASGRGTGGNYGYT
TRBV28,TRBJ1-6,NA,ASRPRRLYNSPLH
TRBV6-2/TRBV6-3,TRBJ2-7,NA,ASSGRQGSSYEQY
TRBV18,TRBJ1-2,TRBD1,ASSPRDSSNYGYT
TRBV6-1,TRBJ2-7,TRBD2,ASSSGGGSYEQY
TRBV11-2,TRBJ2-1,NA,ASSPGTNNEQF
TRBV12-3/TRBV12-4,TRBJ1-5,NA,ASSRVGGNQPQH
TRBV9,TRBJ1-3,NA,ASSVETASGNTIY
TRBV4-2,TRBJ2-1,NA,ASSPGRHNEQF
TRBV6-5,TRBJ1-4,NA,ASSSHHRAGGEKLF
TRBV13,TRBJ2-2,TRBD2,ASSPHSGRASTGELF
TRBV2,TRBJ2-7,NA,ASKRTEYEQY
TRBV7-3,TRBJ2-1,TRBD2,ASSLTASGNEQF
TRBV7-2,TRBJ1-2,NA,ASSLAGTVKGGYGYT
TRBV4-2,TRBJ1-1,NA,ASSAGPENTEAF
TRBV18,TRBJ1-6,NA,ASSPGQADNSPLH
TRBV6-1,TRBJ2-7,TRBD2,ASSPGLAGGLDEQY
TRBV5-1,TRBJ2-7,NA,ASSLGGRFLYEQY
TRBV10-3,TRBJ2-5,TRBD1,AISLTGGAGETQY
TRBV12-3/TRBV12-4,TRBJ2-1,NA,ASTRTGINNEQF
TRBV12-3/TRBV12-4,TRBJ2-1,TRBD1,ASSPKGQNNEQF
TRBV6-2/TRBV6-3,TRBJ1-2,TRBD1,ASRPRDSYYGYT